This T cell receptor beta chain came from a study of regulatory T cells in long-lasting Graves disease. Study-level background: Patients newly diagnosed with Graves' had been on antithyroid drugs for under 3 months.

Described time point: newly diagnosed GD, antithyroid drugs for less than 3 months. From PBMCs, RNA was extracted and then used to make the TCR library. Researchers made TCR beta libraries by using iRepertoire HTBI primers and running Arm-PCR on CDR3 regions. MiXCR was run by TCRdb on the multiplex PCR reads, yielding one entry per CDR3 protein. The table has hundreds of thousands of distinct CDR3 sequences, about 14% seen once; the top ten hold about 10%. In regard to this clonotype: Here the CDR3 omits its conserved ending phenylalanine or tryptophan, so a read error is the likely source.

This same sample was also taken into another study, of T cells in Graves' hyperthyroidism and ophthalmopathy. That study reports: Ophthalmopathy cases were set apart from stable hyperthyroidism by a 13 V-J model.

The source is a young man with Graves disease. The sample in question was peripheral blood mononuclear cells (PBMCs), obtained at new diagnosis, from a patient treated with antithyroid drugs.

The CDR3 loop reads CSATSGGSSYEQYS. The CDR3 nucleotides are TGCAGTGCTACAAGCGGGGGAAGCTCCTACGAGCAGTACTCC. This sequence joins TRBV20-1 and TRBJ2-7; 8 bases agree with TRBD2. The germline V gene has CDR1 DFQATT and CDR2 SNEGSKA (reference sequence). The CDR3 is 14 residues long. Losses at the gene ends were 4 bases for V and 0 bases for J; bases not matched to a gene: 5.